This entry lists 14 T cell receptor beta chains sequenced from one sample in a study of T cell responses to AZD1222 COVID-19 vaccine. Clones were sequenced by immunoSEQ multiplex PCR, and TCRdb holds only the in-frame ones, with some missing. The table shows about 160,000 clones, with more than 80% occurring only once. Sample: peripheral blood, taken on day 0 of AZD1222 vaccination. These receptors all come from an adult in good health.

The chain uses TRBV6-5 and TRBJ2-2; 7 bases match TRBD1. Germline CDR1 MNHEY, CDR2 SVGAGI. Unmatched junction bases numbered 8, after V lost 6 bases and J lost 4 bases. The CDR3 is made up of 15 amino acids. CDR3 in DNA: TGTGCCAGCAGCATCCAGGGGGTCGGCACCGGGGAGCTGTTTTTT. This translates into CASSIQGVGTGELFF.

Concerning this clone itself: Mismatch with germline at one junction end may stem from a read error. The chain uses TRBV7-7 and TRBJ1-3; TRBD1 matches 9 bases. CDR1 and CDR2 from the germline V gene are SSHAT and FNYEAQ (reference sequence). CDR3 length: 13 amino acids. CDR3 nucleotide sequence: TGTGCTAGCAGCTCCGGGACAGGGAACACCATATATTTT. The encoded protein is CASSSGTGNTIYF. The full variable domain, its missing parts supplied by reference TRBV7-7 and TRBJ1-3, is GAGVSQSPRYKVTKRGQDVTLRCDPISSHATLYWYQQALGQGPEFLTYFNYEAQPDKSGLPSDRFSAERPEGSISTLTIQRTEQRDSAMYRCASSSGTGNTIYFGEGSWLTVV.

This chain joins TRBV30 and TRBJ2-5; 8 nucleotides agree with TRBD1. Trimming took 8 bases from V and 2 from J; bases not matched to a gene: 7. Per germline, CDR1 GTSNPN and CDR2 SVGIG (reference sequence). This CDR3 spans 13 amino acids. CDR3 nucleotide sequence: TGTGCCCACGGGACAGGTGCACAAGAGACCCAGTACTTC. Protein: CAHGTGAQETQYF.

The chain carries TRBV2 and TRBJ1-1; TRBD1 matches at 8 bases. V dropped 7 bases and J dropped 1; count of bases not matched to a gene: 2. Per germline, CDR1 SNHLY and CDR2 FYNNEI. The CDR3 sequence is 13 residues long. The CDR3 coding sequence is TGTGCCAGCAAAGGGACAGGGAACACTGAAGCTTTCTTT. Its protein is CASKGTGNTEAFF.

This chain joins TRBV11-2 and TRBJ2-1, with D perhaps matching TRBD2 (5 bases). CDR1 is SGHAT, CDR2 FQNNGV, per germline. This CDR3 contains 15 residues. The germline V and J ends were trimmed by 2 bases and 6 bases, with 14 bases remaining between them. The DNA for the CDR3 is TGTGCCAGCAGCTTACGAGGGAATAGGTTCAATGAGCAGTTCTTC. Encoded protein: CASSLRGNRFNEQFF.

This clone was observed a few times. The chain has TRBV7-8 and TRBJ2-1; D may be TRBD2 (7 bases). Trimming took 1 base from V and 6 from J, leaving 13 bases between them. The CDR3 is 15 residues long. Germline V gene sequence: CDR1 SGHVS, CDR2 FQNEAQ. The CDR3 here is CASSLGAGAINEQFF. The CDR3 bases are TGTGCCAGCAGCTTAGGGGCGGGGGCTATCAATGAGCAGTTCTTC.

The chain employs TRBV11-2 and TRBJ1-1, with D tentatively TRBD1 (5 bases). The CDR3 has 14 residues. V was cut by 5 bases and J by 4 bases, with 14 bases left in between. CDR1 SGHAT and CDR2 FQNNGV come from the germline V gene. CDR3 nucleotide sequence: TGTGCCAGCAGCCTTGGGGGTTCGCGCACTGAAGCTTTCTTT. It specifies CASSLGGSRTEAFF.

This clone has only one observation. The rearrangement joins TRBV15 to TRBJ2-1, with 9 bases that match TRBD1. The CDR3 runs 14 residues. Looked up from germline, CDR1 is LNHNV and CDR2 is YYDKDF (reference sequence). The junction had 8 bases not matched to a gene; V was cut back by 5 bases and J by 9 bases. CDR3 in amino acids: CATSVGQGAGEQFF. The CDR3 DNA reads TGTGCCACCAGCGTGGGACAGGGAGCCGGTGAGCAGTTCTTC.

DNA of the CDR3: TGTGCCAGTAGTTTTAGCGAGGGCTCCTACGAGCAGTACTTC. Its protein is CASSFSEGSYEQYF. This chain joins TRBV19 and TRBJ2-7, with a tentative D call TRBD2 (5 bases). CDR1 and CDR2 from the germline V gene are LNHDA and SQIVND (reference sequence). V gave up 5 bases and J gave up 0 bases, with 11 bases separating them. The CDR3 is made up of 14 amino acids.

This chain links TRBV10-3 with TRBJ1-6; a possible D gene is TRBD1 (6 bases). Looked up from germline, CDR1 is ENHRY and CDR2 is SYGVKD. Trimming took 0 bases from V and 4 from J, leaving 7 bases between them. The CDR3 spans 15 residues. This CDR3 is CAISESTGYNSPLHF. Here the CDR3 DNA reads TGTGCCATCAGTGAGTCGACAGGTTATAATTCACCCCTCCACTTT.

With respect to this clone: The junction and the germline gene differ at one end; a read error may be behind it. The chain uses TRBV7-7 and TRBJ2-5, with D possibly being TRBD1 (5 bases). Germline CDR1 and CDR2: SSHAT and FNYEAQ (reference sequence). This CDR3 is built from 15 residues. This CDR3 is CASSLGGAGVETQYF. In DNA form, the CDR3 reads TGTGCTAGCAGCTTAGGTGGGGCAGGCGTGGAGACCCAGTACTTC.

The chain couples TRBV21-1 to TRBJ2-5; no DNA check was done on the table's D call, TRBD2. TRBV21-1 counts as a pseudogene. CDR3 length equals 17 residues. CDR3: CASSKTRSEGCTETQYF. CDR3 nucleotides: TGTGCCAGCAGCAAAACGCGTTCGGAGGGGTGTACGGAGACCCAGTACTTC.

The chain employs TRBV7-2 and TRBJ2-6; TRBD1 is a possible D gene (6 bases). This CDR3 comprises 18 residues. V was trimmed by 4 bases and J by 0 bases, leaving 16 bases between them. The germline V gene encodes CDR1 SGHTA and CDR2 FQGNSA. Here the CDR3 DNA reads TGTGCCAGCAGCTCACCCAGGGGTCGCTACTCTGGGGCCAACGTCCTGACTTTC. This translates into CASSSPRGRYSGANVLTF.

The chain couples TRBV10-3 to TRBJ2-7; no reliable D call. The germline CDR1 and CDR2 sequences are ENHRY and SYGVKD. The CDR3 runs 13 residues. V lost 10 bases and J lost 2, with 15 bases in between. CDR3 region: CASLGSDPYEQYF. CDR3 bases: TGTGCCAGCCTGGGATCGGACCCCTACGAGCAGTACTTC.